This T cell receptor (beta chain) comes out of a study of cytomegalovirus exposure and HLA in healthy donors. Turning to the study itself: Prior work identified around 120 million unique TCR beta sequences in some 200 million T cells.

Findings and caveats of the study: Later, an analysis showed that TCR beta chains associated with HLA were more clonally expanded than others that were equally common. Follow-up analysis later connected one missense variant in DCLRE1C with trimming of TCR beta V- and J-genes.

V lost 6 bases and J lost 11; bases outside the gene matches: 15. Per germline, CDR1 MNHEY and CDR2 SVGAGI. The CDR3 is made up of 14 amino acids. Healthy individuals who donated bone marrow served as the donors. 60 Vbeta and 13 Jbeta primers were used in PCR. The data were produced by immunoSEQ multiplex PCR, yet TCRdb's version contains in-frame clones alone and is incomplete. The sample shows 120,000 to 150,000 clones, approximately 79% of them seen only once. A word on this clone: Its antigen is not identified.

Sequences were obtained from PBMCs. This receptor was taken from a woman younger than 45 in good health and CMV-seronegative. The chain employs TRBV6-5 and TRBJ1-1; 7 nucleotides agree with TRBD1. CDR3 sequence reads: CASSLDRVVLVAFF. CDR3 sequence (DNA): TGTGCCAGCAGCCTTGACAGGGTCGTTTTGGTCGCTTTCTTT.